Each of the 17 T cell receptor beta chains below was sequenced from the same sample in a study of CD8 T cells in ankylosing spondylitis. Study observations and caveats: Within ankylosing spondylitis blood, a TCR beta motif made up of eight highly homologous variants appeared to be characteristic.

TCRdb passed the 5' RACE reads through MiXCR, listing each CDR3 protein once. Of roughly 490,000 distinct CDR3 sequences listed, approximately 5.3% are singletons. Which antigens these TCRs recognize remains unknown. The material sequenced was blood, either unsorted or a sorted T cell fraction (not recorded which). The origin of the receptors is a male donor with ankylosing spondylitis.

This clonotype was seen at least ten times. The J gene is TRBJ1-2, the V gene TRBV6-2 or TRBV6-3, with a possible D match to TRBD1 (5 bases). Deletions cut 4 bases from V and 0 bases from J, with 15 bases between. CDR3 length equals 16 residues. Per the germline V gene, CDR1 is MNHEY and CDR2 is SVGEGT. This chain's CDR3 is CASSLSPGQSNYGYTF. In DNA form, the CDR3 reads TGTGCCAGCAGTTTGAGCCCCGGACAATCTAACTATGGCTACACCTTC.

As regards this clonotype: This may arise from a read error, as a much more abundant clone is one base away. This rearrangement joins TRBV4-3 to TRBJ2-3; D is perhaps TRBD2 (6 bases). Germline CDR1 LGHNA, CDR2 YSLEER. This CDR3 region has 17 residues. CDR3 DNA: TGCACCAGCAGCCTGGAGGGCAGGTACTATAGCACAGATACGCAGTATTTT. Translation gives CTSSLEGRYYSTDTQYF.

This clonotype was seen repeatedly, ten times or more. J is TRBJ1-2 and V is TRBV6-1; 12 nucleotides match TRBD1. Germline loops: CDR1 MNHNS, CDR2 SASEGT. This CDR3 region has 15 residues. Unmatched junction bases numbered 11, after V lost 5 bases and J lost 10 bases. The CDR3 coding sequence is TGTGCCAGCAGTATCATAGGGACAGGGGGCAGGGACTACACCTTC. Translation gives CASSIIGTGGRDYTF.

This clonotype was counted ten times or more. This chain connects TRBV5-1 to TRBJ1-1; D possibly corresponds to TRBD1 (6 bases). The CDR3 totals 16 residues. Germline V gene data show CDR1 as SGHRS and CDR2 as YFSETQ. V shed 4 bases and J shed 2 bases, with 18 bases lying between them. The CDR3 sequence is CASSTGPGQQNTEAFF. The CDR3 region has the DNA TGCGCCAGCAGCACCGGACCGGGACAACAAAACACTGAAGCTTTCTTT.

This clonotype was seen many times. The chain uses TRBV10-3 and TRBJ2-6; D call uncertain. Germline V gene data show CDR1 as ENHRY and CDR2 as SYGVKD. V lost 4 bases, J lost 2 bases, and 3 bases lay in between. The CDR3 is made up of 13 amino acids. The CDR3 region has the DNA TGTGCCATCAGTGTGGCTGGGGCCAACGTCCTGACTTTC. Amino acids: CAISVAGANVLTF.

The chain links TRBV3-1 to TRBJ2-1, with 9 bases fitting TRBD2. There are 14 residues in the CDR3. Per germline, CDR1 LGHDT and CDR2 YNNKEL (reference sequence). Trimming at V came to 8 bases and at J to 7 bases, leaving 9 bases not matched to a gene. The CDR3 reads CASGGRVIRNEQFF. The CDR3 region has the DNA TGTGCCAGCGGCGGGAGGGTAATTAGGAATGAGCAGTTCTTC.

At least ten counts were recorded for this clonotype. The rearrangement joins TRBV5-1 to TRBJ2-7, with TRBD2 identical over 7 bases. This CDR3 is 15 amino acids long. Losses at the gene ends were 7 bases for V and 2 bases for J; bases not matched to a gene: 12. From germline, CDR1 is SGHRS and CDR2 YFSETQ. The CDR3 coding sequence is TGCGCCAGCTCTGGGGAGGGGAGTATTCCCTACGAGCAGTACTTC. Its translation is CASSGEGSIPYEQYF.

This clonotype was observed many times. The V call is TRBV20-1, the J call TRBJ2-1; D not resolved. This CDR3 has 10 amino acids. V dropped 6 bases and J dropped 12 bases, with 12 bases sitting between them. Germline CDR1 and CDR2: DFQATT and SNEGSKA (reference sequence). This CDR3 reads CSAPRIVQFF. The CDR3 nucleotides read TGCAGTGCCCCTAGGATAGTGCAGTTCTTC.

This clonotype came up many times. The CDR3 DNA is TGCAGCGTTGTGGGCAGGGAATACGAGCAGTACTTC. Translated: CSVVGREYEQYF. The chain recombines TRBV29-1 with TRBJ2-7; a possible D gene is TRBD1 (5 bases). Trimming left V 4 bases short and J 4 bases short, with 11 bases between. Per germline, CDR1 SQVTM and CDR2 ANQGSEA. The CDR3 sequence is 12 residues long.

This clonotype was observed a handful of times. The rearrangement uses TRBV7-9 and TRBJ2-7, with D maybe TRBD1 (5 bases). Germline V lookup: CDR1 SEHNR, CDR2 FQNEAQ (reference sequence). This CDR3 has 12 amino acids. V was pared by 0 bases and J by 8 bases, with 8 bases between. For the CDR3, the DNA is TGTGCCAGCAGCTTAGCGCAGGGAAAGCAGTACTTC. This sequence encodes CASSLAQGKQYF. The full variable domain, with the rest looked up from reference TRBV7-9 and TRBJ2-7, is DTGVSQNPRHKITKRGQNVTFRCDPISEHNRLYWYRQTLGQGPEFLTYFQNEAQLEKSRLLSDRFSAERPKGSFSTLEIQRTEQGDSAMYLCASSLAQGKQYFGPGTRLTVT.

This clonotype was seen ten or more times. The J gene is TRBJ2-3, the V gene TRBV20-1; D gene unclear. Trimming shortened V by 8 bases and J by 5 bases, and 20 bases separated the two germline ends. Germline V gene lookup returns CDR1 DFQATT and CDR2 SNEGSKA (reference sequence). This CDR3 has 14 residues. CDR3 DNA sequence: TGCAGTCCCGTGGGCAACCTTGCCGAAGATACGCAGTATTTT. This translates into CSPVGNLAEDTQYF.

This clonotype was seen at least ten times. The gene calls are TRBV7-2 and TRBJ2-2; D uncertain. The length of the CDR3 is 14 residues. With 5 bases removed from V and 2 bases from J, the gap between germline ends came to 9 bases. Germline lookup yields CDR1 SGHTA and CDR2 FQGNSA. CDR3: CASSTDVNTGELFF. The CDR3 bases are TGTGCCAGCAGCACGGACGTAAACACCGGGGAGCTGTTTTTT.

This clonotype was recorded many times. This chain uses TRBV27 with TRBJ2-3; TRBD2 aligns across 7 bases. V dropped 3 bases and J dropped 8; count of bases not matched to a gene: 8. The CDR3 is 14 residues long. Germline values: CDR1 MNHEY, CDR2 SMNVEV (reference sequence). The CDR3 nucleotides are TGTGCCAGCAGTTTGTTGCGGGAGTGGCGTACGCAGTATTTT. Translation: CASSLLREWRTQYF.

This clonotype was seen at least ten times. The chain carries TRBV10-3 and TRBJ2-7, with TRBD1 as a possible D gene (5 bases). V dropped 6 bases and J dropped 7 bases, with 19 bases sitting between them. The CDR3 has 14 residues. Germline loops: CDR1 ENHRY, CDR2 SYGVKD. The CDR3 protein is CAISDPTVLGEQYF. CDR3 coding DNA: TGTGCCATCAGCGACCCGACAGTTCTAGGGGAGCAGTACTTC.

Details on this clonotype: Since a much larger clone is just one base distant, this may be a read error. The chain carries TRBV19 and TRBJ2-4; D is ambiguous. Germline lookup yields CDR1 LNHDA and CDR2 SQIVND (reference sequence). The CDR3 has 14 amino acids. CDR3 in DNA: TGTGCCAGTAGTATACTAGGGCAGTGGAACATTCAGAACTTC. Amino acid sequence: CASSILGQWNIQNF.

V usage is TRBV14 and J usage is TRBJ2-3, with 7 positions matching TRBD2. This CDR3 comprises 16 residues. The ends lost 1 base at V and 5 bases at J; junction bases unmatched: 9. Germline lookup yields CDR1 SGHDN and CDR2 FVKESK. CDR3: CASSQAWAGDGDTQYF. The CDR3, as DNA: TGTGCCAGCAGCCAAGCGTGGGCGGGAGATGGAGATACGCAGTATTTT. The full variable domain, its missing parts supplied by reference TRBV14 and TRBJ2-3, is EAGVTQFPSHSVIEKGQTVTLRCDPISGHDNLYWYRRVMGKEIKFLLHFVKESKQDESGMPNNRFLAERTGGTYSTLKVQPAELEDSGVYFCASSQAWAGDGDTQYFGPGTRLTVL.

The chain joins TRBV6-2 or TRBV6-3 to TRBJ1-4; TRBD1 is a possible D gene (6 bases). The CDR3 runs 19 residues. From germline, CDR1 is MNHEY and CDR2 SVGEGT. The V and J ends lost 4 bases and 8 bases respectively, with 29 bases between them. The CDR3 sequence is CASSLNVETGLSQGEKLFF. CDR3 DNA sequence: TGTGCCAGCAGTTTGAACGTCGAAACCGGACTATCCCAGGGGGAAAAACTGTTTTTT.